This T cell receptor (beta chain) was recovered during a study of blood T cell repertoires in COVID-19. The CDR3 has 17 residues. V was shortened by 0 bases and J by 1 base, with 13 bases between the two germline ends. Germline V gene sequence: CDR1 MGHRA, CDR2 YSYEKL. TCRdb's table, derived via immunoSEQ multiplex PCR, lists solely in-frame clones and lacks some. The sample has 200,000 to 300,000 clones, 75% to 85% seen once. This TCR came from a human donor in a cohort sampled during active COVID-19. Source material: peripheral blood. The genes are TRBV4-1 and TRBJ1-5; TRBD1 might be the D (5 bases). CDR3 residues: CASSQESAGNSNQPQHF. The CDR3 DNA follows: TGCGCCAGCAGCCAAGAGTCGGCAGGGAACAGCAATCAGCCCCAGCATTTT.